This T cell receptor beta chain stems from a study of T and B cells in COVID-19 patients. Study-wide background: The recovered patients had mostly mild to moderate COVID-19 with outpatient management.

BIOMED2 TRB-A/B primer pools were used in multiplex TRB PCR. TCRdb re-called the multiplex PCR reads through MiXCR, storing one row per CDR3 protein. The sample lists about 11,000 distinct CDR3 sequences, approximately 31% seen once, with roughly a sixth in the top ten. Blood genomic DNA input for TRB amplification was roughly 220-500 ng. V was shortened by 5 bases and J by 2 bases, with 16 bases between the two germline ends. CDR1 MNHEY and CDR2 SMNVEV come from the germline V gene (reference sequence). There are 15 residues in the CDR3. Sequenced sample: blood. The receptor's source is a human donor with active COVID-19. V gene TRBV27 combines with J gene TRBJ2-7, with D possibly TRBD2 on 6 matching bases. CDR3 DNA sequence: TGTGCCAGCAGTCTACGAAGACTAGAGACCTACGAGCAGTACTTC. Translated: CASSLRRLETYEQYF.